Following are 9 T cell receptor beta chains from one sample sequenced in a study of blood T cells in healthy people across ages. Combining a sample-barcoded 5' primer with a J-beta primer mix, a second PCR ran for about 6 to 11 cycles. TCRdb called the 5' RACE reads again in MiXCR, with one record for every CDR3 protein. The table lists hundreds of thousands of distinct CDR3 sequences, around 62% of them singletons. Sequencing was performed on blood. These receptors originate from a young man in good health.

The chain has TRBV2 and TRBJ2-1; 11 nucleotides agree with TRBD2. The trim removed 9 bases at V and 2 bases at J, leaving 6 bases unmatched. The germline CDR1 and CDR2 sequences are SNHLY and FYNNEI. There are 15 residues in the CDR3. Here the CDR3 reads CARGGTSGAYNEQFF. The CDR3 nucleotides are TGTGCCAGGGGGGGGACTAGCGGAGCCTACAATGAGCAGTTCTTC.

The chain recombines TRBV9 with TRBJ2-1; TRBD2 agrees at 9 bases. This CDR3 is 16 amino acids long. CDR1 is SGDLS and CDR2 is YYNGEE in the germline V gene. V trimming: 0 bases; J trimming: 8 bases; junction bases outside the gene matches: 9. The CDR3 is CASSVGLAGLRDEQFF. The CDR3 DNA sequence: TGTGCCAGCAGCGTAGGTCTAGCGGGGTTGCGCGATGAGCAGTTCTTC.

The rearrangement uses TRBV25-1 and TRBJ2-1; 8 nucleotides align to TRBD2. Germline CDR1 and CDR2: MGHDK and SYGVNS. V dropped 8 bases and J dropped 7; count of bases not matched to a gene: 10. This CDR3 contains 14 residues. The CDR3 region has the DNA TGTGCCAGCGTTCCGGCGGGAGGTGTGAATGAGCAGTTCTTC. This gives the protein CASVPAGGVNEQFF.

The gene calls are TRBV4-1 and TRBJ1-6; D unclear. V dropped 3 bases and J dropped 6 bases, with 15 bases sitting between them. Per germline, CDR1 MGHRA and CDR2 YSYEKL. This CDR3 is built from 16 residues. The CDR3 is CASSQRGGVGNSPLHF. The DNA for the CDR3 is TGCGCCAGCAGCCAGCGAGGAGGAGTCGGTAATTCACCCCTCCACTTT.

This rearrangement joins TRBV20-1 to TRBJ1-6; the D is unclear. The CDR3 totals 13 residues. The germline CDR1 and CDR2 sequences are DFQATT and SNEGSKA (reference sequence). The ends were cut back, 7 bases at V and 4 bases at J, with 11 bases in the middle. The CDR3 protein is CSVTGPYNSPLHF. CDR3 sequence (DNA): TGCAGTGTCACTGGACCGTATAATTCACCCCTCCACTTT.

The gene calls are TRBV13 and TRBJ2-4, with 12 positions matching TRBD2. J gave up 6 bases and V 5 bases, and 2 bases lay outside the gene matches. The V gene's germline CDR1 is PRHDT and CDR2 FYEKMQ (reference sequence). This CDR3 comprises 14 residues. DNA for the CDR3: TGTGCCAGCAGCCCTAGCGGGGGGGTAAACATTCAGTACTTC. It translates to CASSPSGGVNIQYF.

This clonotype was detected a few times. The rearrangement uses TRBV13 and TRBJ2-3; possibly TRBD2 for D (7 bases). CDR1 is PRHDT, CDR2 FYEKMQ, per germline (reference sequence). The CDR3 length is 12 residues. V lost 5 bases to trimming and J lost 8 bases, with 11 bases between them. Here the CDR3 reads CASSRGAVTQYF. The CDR3, as DNA: TGTGCCAGCAGCCGGGGGGCGGTTACGCAGTATTTT.

This clonotype was counted only a few times. V is TRBV7-2 and J is TRBJ2-5; perhaps TRBD1 as D (6 bases). Trimming removed 5 bases at V and 4 bases at J, with 14 bases between. Germline V gene sequence: CDR1 SGHTA, CDR2 FQGNSA. The CDR3 is 14 residues long. CDR3 sequence: CASSLGQRIETQYF. CDR3 sequence (DNA): TGTGCCAGCAGCCTAGGACAGAGAATAGAGACCCAGTACTTC.

The rearrangement links TRBV12-3 or TRBV12-4 to TRBJ2-3; TRBD2 might be the D (5 bases). V dropped 7 bases and J dropped 1 base, with 12 bases sitting between them. This CDR3 spans 14 amino acids. This CDR3 reads CASTSTRGTDTQYF. Here the CDR3 DNA reads TGTGCCAGCACTTCAACTAGAGGCACAGATACGCAGTATTTT.